This T cell receptor (beta chain) was sequenced in a study of CD8+ T cells in alopecia areata (dated by TCRdb to between 2018 and 2020). Broadly, across the study: The treated patients, all with moderate-to-severe alopecia areata, were enrolled in an open-label pilot trial of oral tofacitinib given at 5 to 10 mg twice daily. Patients received tofacitinib for 6 to 18 months and were then followed off drug for 6 months to check for delayed response and recurrence. In both human patients and the C3H/HeJ mouse model, the study applied high-throughput TCRbeta sequencing to look at T cell clonal expansion in alopecia areata. On the human side, TCRbeta sequencing was run on scalp tissue and on sorted CD4+ and CD8+ peripheral blood T cells from healthy controls and from alopecia areata patients with either patchy or totalis/universalis disease. Biopsies were taken from tofacitinib-treated patients at baseline and at 4 and 24 weeks of treatment, and a later scalp biopsy was taken in several of the tofacitinib-treated patients. Clonality in the scalp was compared among normal scalp (n=4), patchy alopecia areata scalp (n=8), and alopecia totalis/universalis scalp (n=8). The RNA source kit depended on sample type: the PAXgene miRNA kit for fixed scalp, the miRNeasy kit for PBMCs, and the RNeasy kit for mouse skin. TCRbeta CDR3 regions were amplified by immunoSEQ multiplex PCR using 35 Vbeta forward and 13 Jbeta reverse primers.

Here is what the overall study found, with its caveats: Higher clonality and more expanded CD8+ clones were observed in lesional scalp than in normal scalp, particularly in alopecia totalis/universalis, a finding suggestive of antigenic drive. Scalp TCR repertoire analysis is complicated because resident alphabeta T cells in normal human skin are also sequenced, whereas mouse skin is dominated by gammadelta T cells. Compared with mice, TCR sequences shared between patients were less clear, possibly partly because of HLA diversity across the patient population.

Including cysteine and phenylalanine, the CDR3 has 13 amino acids. The entry retains the CDR3 DNA only, 39 bases that are in frame from base 1. CDR1 and CDR2 are read off the germline V gene (reference sequence) as MNHNY and SVGAGI. At the junction V is shortened by 11 bases and J by 6 bases; bases outside the gene matches: 11. Receptors were amplified or captured by the immunoSEQ multiplex PCR assay. RNA was extracted from all samples and reverse transcribed into cDNA, which served as template for TCR sequencing. First-strand cDNA was synthesized with SuperScript III using a 2:1 mix of oligo-dT and random hexamers. A synthetic immune receptor repertoire was used to assess amplification bias, and residual bias was removed computationally. The study's own analysis went as follows. After raw reads were preprocessed to remove errors, the CDR3 was defined following IMGT conventions as running from the conserved cysteine to phenylalanine. To get clonality, Shannon entropy was normalized by log2 of the number of productive unique TCRs and the result was subtracted from 1. Scalp TCRbeta sequences were cross-referenced with sorted blood CD4 and CD8 repertoires so that the CD4 or CD8 identity of scalp clones could be inferred. Drawn from immuneACCESS, this table holds only the in-frame rearrangements with V and J called that TCRdb kept. Clones are partly lost; checked studies trace under half to an unresolved V gene and leave the rest unexplained. That table furnishes V, J and clone size, whereas the DNA furnished D and trimming. Here the sample has 130,000 to 150,000 clones; 87% occur a single time. The leading ten clones occupy more than 12% of the sample.

Explained via the paper, the time point label denotes: baseline before oral tofacitinib. From alopecia areata patients, peripheral blood was collected along with lesional scalp punch biopsies. PBMCs were separated by density centrifugation and stained for CD3, CD4 and CD8, after which CD4+ and CD8+ T cells were sorted on a FACSAria. On this clone itself: Its antigen specificity is not known. Nothing much larger sits one base from this clone, and base qualities are not available.

The sequence was obtained from a human donor with alopecia areata. Rearrangement joined TRBV6-6 to TRBJ1-2; the central 8 bases match TRBD1. Material: CD8+ T cells sorted from blood, obtained at week 0. The nucleotide sequence reads as follows: TGTGCCTACTACACGGGACAGGAGGATGGCTACACCTTC. Its product reads: CAYYTGQEDGYTF.